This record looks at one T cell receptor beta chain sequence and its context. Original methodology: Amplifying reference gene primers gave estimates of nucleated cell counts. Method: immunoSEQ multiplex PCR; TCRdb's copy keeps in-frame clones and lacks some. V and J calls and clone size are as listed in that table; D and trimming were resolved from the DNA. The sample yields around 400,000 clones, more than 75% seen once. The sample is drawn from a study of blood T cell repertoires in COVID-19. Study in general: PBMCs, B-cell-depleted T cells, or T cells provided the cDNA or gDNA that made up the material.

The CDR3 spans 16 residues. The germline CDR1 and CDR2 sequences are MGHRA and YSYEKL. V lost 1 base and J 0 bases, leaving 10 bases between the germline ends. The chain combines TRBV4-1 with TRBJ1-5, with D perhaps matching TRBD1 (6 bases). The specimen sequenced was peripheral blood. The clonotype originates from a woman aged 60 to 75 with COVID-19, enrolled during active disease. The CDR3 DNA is TGCGCCAGCAGCCAAGCCGGACAGTTTAGCAATCAGCCCCAGCATTTT. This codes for CASSQAGQFSNQPQHF.